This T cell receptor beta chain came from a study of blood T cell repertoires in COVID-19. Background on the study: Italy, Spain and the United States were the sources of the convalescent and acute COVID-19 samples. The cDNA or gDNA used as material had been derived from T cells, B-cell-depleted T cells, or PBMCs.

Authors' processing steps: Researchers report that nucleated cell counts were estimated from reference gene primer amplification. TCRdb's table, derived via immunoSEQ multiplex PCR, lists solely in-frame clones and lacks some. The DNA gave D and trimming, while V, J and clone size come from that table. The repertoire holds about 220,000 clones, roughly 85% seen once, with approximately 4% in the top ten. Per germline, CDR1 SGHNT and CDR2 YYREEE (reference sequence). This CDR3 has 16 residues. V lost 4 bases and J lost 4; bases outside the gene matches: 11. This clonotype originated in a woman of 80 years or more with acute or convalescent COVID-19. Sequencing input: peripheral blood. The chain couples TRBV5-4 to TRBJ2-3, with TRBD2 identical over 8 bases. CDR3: CASSPYLRGESDTQYF. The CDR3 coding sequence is TGTGCCAGCAGCCCCTACTTGCGGGGGGAGTCAGATACGCAGTATTTT.